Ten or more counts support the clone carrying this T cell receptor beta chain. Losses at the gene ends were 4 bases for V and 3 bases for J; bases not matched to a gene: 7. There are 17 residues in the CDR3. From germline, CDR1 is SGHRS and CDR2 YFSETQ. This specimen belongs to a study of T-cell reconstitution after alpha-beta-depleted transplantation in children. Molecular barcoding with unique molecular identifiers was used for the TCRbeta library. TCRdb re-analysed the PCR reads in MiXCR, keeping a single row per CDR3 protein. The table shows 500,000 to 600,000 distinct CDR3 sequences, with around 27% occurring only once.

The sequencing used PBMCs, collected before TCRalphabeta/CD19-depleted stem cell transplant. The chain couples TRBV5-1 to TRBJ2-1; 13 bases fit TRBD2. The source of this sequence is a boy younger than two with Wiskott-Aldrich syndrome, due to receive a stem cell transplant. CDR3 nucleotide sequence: TGCGCCAGCAGCCAGACTAGCGGGAGGCCTATCTACAATGAGCAGTTCTTC. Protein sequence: CASSQTSGRPIYNEQFF.